These 2 T cell receptor beta chains were all obtained from the same sample, sequenced in a study of blood T cells in healthy people across ages. It was with a sample-barcoded 5' primer and a J-beta primer mix that a second PCR of roughly 7 to 12 cycles was run. TCRdb redid the calling of the 5' RACE reads with MiXCR, one entry per CDR3 protein. Found here are about 930,000 distinct CDR3 sequences, roughly 29% of them singletons; the top ten hold roughly 10%. These data were likewise used in another study, on T cells of mothers and their children.

Specimen: blood. The receptors stem from a woman aged 40 to 50 in good health.

Only a few counts were recorded for this clonotype. The chain couples TRBV7-2 to TRBJ1-6; D is uncertain. Germline values: CDR1 SGHTA, CDR2 FQGNSA. This CDR3 has 15 residues. V was trimmed by 1 base and J by 5 bases, leaving 9 bases between them. CDR3 bases: TGTGCCAGCAGCTTAGTGGGGTTCAATAATTCACCCCTCCACTTT. Its protein is CASSLVGFNNSPLHF.

The chain couples TRBV7-9 to TRBJ1-2; D is ambiguous. Germline V CDR1 and CDR2: SEHNR, FQNEAQ (reference sequence). The V end was cut by 5 bases, the J end by 1 base, with 17 bases between. CDR3 length equals 16 residues. The CDR3 DNA sequence: TGTGCCAGCAGCGAACCCACCACGGAAATTAACTATGGCTACACCTTC. Protein: CASSEPTTEINYGYTF.